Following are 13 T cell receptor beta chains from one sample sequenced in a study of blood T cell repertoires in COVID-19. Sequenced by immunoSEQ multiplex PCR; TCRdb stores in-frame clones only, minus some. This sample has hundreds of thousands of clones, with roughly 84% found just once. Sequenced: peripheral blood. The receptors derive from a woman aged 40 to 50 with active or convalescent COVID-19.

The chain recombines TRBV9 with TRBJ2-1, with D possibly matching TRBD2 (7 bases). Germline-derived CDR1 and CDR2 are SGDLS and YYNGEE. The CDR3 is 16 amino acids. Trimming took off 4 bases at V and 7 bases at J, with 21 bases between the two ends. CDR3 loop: CASSSRGGGLGNEQFF. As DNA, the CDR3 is TGTGCCAGCAGCTCCCGAGGGGGGGGCCTAGGGAATGAGCAGTTCTTC.

The CDR3 coding sequence is TGTGCCAGCTCACCCACCAGGGACTACTACGAGCAGTACTTC. Translation: CASSPTRDYYEQYF. The rearrangement uses TRBV18 and TRBJ2-7, with TRBD2 matching over 7 bases. CDR1 and CDR2 from the germline V gene are KGHSH and LQKENI. There are 14 residues in the CDR3. The J segment lost 3 bases and the V segment lost 3 bases, leaving 5 bases of the junction unmatched.

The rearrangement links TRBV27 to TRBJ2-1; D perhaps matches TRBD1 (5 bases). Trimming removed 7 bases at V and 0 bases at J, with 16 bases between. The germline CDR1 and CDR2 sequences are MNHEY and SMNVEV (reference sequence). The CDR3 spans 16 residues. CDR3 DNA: TGTGCCAGCATTCCCGGTGGGGCCCACTCCTACAATGAGCAGTTCTTC. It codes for CASIPGGAHSYNEQFF.

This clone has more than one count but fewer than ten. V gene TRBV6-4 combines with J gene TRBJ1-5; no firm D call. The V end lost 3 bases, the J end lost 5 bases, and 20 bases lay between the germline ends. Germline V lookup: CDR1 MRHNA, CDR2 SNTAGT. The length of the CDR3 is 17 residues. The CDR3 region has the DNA TGTGCCAGCAGTGAGGGGAGTACACATCACCATCATCAGCCCCAGCATTTT. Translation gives CASSEGSTHHHHQPQHF.

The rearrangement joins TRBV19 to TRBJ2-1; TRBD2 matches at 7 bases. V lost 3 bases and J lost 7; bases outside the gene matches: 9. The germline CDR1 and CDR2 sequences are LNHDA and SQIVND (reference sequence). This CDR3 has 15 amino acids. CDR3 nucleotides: TGTGCCAGTAGTATCCTTCTAGCGGTTGGTAATGAGCAGTTCTTC. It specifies CASSILLAVGNEQFF.

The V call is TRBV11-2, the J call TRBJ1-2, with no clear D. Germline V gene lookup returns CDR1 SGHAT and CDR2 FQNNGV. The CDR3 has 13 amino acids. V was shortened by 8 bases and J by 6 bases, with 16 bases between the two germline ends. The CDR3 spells CASRRVSTHGYTF. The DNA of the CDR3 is TGTGCCAGCCGGAGGGTTAGTACCCATGGCTACACCTTC. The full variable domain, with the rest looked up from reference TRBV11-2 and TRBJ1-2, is EAGVAQSPRYKIIEKRQSVAFWCNPISGHATLYWYQQILGQGPKLLIQFQNNGVVDDSQLPKDRFSAERLKGVDSTLKIQPAKLEDSAVYLCASRRVSTHGYTFGSGTRLTVV.

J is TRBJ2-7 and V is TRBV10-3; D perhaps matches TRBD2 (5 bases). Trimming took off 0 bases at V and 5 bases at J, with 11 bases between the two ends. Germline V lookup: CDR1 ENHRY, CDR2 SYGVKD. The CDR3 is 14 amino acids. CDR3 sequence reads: CAISESGEYHEQYF. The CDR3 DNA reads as TGTGCCATCAGTGAGTCCGGGGAGTACCACGAGCAGTACTTC.

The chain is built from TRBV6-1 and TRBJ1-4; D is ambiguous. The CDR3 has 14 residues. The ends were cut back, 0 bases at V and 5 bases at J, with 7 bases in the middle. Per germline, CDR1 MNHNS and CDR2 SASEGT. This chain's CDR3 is CASSEASGNEKLFF. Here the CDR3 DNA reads TGTGCCAGCAGTGAAGCGAGCGGGAATGAAAAACTGTTTTTT.

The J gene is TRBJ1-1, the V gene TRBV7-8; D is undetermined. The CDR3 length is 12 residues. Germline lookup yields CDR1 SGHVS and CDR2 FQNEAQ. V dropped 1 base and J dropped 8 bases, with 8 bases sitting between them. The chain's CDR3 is CASSLGATEAFF. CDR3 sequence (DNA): TGTGCCAGCAGCTTAGGGGCCACCGAAGCTTTCTTT.

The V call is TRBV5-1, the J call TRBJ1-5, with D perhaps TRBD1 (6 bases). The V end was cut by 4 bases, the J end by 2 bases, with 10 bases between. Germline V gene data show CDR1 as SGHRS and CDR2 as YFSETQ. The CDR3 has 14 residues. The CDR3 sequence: CASSPGVGNQPQHF. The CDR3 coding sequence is TGCGCCAGCAGCCCAGGGGTTGGCAATCAGCCCCAGCATTTT. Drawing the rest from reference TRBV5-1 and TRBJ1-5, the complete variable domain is KAGVTQTPRYLIKTRGQQVTLSCSPISGHRSVSWYQQTPGQGLQFLFEYFSETQRNKGNFPGRFSGRQFSNSRSEMNVSTLELGDSALYLCASSPGVGNQPQHFGDGTRLSIL.

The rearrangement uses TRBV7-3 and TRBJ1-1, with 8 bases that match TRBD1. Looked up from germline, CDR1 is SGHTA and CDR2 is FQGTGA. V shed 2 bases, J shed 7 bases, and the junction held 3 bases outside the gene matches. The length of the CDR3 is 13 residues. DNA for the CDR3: TGTGCCAGCAGCTTAGACAGGGGCGGTGAAGCTTTCTTT. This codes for CASSLDRGGEAFF.

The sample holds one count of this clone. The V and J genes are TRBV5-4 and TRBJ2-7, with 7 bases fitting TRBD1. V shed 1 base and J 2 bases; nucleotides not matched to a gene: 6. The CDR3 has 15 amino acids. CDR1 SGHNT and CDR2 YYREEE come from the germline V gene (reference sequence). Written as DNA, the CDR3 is TGTGCCAGCAGCTTGTTCCGACAGGGACCCTACGAGCAGTACTTC. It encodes CASSLFRQGPYEQYF.

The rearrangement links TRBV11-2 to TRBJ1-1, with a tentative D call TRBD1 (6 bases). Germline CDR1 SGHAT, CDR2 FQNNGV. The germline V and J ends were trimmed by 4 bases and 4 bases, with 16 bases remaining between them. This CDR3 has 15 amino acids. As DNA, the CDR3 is TGTGCCAGCAGCTCATACAGGGAGAGGGGCACTGAAGCTTTCTTT. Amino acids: CASSSYRERGTEAFF.